These 7 T cell receptor beta chains came from one sample sequenced in a study of monozygotic twins with inflammatory bowel disease. TCRdb reprocessed the 5' RACE reads; each CDR3 protein has one entry and no DNA is given. The sample is made up of approximately 100,000 distinct CDR3 sequences, and the top ten hold approximately 2% of it. Sequenced material: blood. Source of these receptors: a human donor with ulcerative colitis or Crohn's disease, or a healthy co-twin of an affected twin (not recorded which).

The chain is built from TRBV28 and TRBJ1-5; without DNA, the TCRdb call of TRBD1 cannot be checked. Germline CDR1 and CDR2: MDHEN and SYDVKM. This CDR3 comprises 14 residues. The CDR3 spells CASSITRGDQPQHF. Full variable domain (missing parts from reference TRBV28 and TRBJ1-5): DVKVTQSSRYLVKRTGEKVFLECVQDMDHENMFWYRQDPGLGLRLIYFSYDVKMKEKGDIPEGYSVSREKKERFSLILESASTNQTSMYLCASSITRGDQPQHFGDGTRLSIL.

The chain joins TRBV29-1 to TRBJ1-1; TCRdb calls TRBD1, which cannot be checked without DNA. The CDR3 consists of 13 residues. CDR1 and CDR2 from the germline V gene are SQVTM and ANQGSEA. The CDR3 protein is CSVYGTANTEAFF.

The V and J genes are TRBV5-6 and TRBJ2-4; TCRdb proposes TRBD1, but this gene call is untestable without DNA. Germline loops: CDR1 SGHDT, CDR2 YYEEEE. The CDR3 sequence is 12 residues long. Here the CDR3 reads CASSYGANMQYF.

The V call is TRBV19, the J call TRBJ2-7. CDR1 is LNHDA, CDR2 SQIVND, per germline (reference sequence). The CDR3 is 15 amino acids. The CDR3 loop reads CASSIVRELLDEQYF.

The chain couples TRBV7-2 to TRBJ2-3; the D call of TRBD2 rests on TCRdb alone, since no DNA is present to check it. Germline CDR1 reads SGHTA; CDR2 reads FQGNSA. The CDR3 length is 15 residues. The CDR3 spells CASRRPGLAEDTQYF. The full variable domain, completed using reference TRBV7-2 and TRBJ2-3, is GAGVSQSPSNKVTEKGKDVELRCDPISGHTALYWYRQSLGQGLEFLIYFQGNSAPDKSGLPSDRFSAERTGGSVSTLTIQRTQQEDSAVYLCASRRPGLAEDTQYFGPGTRLTVL.

J is TRBJ1-1 and V is TRBV4-2; TCRdb indicates TRBD1, and absent DNA this call remains unverified. Germline assignment: CDR1 LGHNA and CDR2 YNFKEQ. The CDR3 spans 14 residues. CDR3 sequence reads: CASSPGQPNTEAFF.

This CDR3 reads CASSFDSSQRGGLYF. The J gene is TRBJ2-4, the V gene TRBV12-3 or TRBV12-4; the D call from TCRdb, TRBD2, cannot be confirmed without DNA. This CDR3 has 15 residues.